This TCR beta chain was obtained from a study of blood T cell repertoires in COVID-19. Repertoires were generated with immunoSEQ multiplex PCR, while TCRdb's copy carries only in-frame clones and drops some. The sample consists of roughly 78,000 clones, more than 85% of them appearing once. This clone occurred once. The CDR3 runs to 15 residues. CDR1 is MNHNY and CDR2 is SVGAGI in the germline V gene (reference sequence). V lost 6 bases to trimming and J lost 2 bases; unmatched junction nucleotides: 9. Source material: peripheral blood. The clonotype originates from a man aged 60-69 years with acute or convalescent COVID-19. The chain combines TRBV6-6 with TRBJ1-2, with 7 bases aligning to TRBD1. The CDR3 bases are TGTGCCAGCAGCCCGGGACAGCAGAACAACTATGGCTACACCTTC. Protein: CASSPGQQNNYGYTF.